This TCR beta chain was sequenced for a study of OX40 agonist ivuxolimab in advanced cancers. The overall study: A history of anti-PD-1, anti-PD-L1 or anti-CTLA-4 therapy was acceptable, and roughly 40% had some. The study, taken as a whole, reports: Clonal expansion by week 6 occurred in CD4+ and CD8+ blood T cells (at 0.1 to 3.0 mg/kg). With doses of 0.1-3.0 mg/kg, partial responders showed among the lowest clonal expansion. The antigen specificity of the peripheral T cells (those that were expanded) was not determined.

Comment on this clone: Its antigen is undetermined. Within the sample, other DNA sequences also encode this same CDR3.

Clones were read by immunoSEQ multiplex PCR, and TCRdb kept only the in-frame ones, dropping some. The top ten hold more than 30% of the sample, which has fewer than 35,000 clones, 89% seen once. Per the germline V gene, CDR1 is SEHNR and CDR2 is FQNEAQ (reference sequence). This CDR3 is built from 14 residues. The V and J ends lost 5 bases and 0 bases respectively, with 7 bases between them. This sequence originates from an adult with an advanced solid tumor such as melanoma, head and neck, liver or kidney cancer. The source was CD4+ or CD8+ T cells sorted from blood, collected in a trial of the OX40 agonist ivuxolimab. The chain links TRBV7-9 to TRBJ2-2; D gene ambiguous. The CDR3 DNA follows: TGTGCCAGCAGCCGAACAACGAACACCGGGGAGCTGTTTTTT. It translates to CASSRTTNTGELFF.